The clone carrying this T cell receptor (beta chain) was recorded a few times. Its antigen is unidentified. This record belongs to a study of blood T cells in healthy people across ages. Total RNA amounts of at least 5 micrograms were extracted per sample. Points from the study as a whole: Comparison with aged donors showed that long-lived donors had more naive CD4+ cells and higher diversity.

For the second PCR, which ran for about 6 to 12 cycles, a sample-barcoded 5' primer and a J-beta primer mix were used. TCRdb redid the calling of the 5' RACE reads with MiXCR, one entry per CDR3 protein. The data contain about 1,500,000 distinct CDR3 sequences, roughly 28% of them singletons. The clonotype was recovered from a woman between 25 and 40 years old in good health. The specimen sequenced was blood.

As DNA, the CDR3 is TGCAGTGCTAGCAGCAGTGGGACTAGTGTCCGGGGGGAGCAGTTCTTC. This encodes CSASSSGTSVRGEQFF. V gene TRBV20-1 combines with J gene TRBJ2-1; 8 positions match TRBD2. The CDR3 runs to 16 residues. Germline loops: CDR1 DFQATT, CDR2 SNEGSKA (reference sequence). V trimming: 3 bases; J trimming: 10 bases; junction bases outside the gene matches: 17.